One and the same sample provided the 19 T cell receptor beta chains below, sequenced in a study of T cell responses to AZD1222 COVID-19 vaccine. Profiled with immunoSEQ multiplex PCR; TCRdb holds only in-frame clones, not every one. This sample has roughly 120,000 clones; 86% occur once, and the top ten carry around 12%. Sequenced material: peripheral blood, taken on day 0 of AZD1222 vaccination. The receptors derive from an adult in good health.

For the CDR3, the DNA is TGCGCCAGCAGCTTGGGACCGGGACAGGGGAAAAATGGGGCCAACGTCCTGACTTTC. Translating gives CASSLGPGQGKNGANVLTF. J is TRBJ2-6 and V is TRBV5-1; 10 nucleotides line up with TRBD1. The CDR3 covers 19 residues. Germline V gene lookup returns CDR1 SGHRS and CDR2 YFSETQ. The J segment lost 3 bases and the V segment lost 0 bases, leaving 9 bases of the junction unmatched.

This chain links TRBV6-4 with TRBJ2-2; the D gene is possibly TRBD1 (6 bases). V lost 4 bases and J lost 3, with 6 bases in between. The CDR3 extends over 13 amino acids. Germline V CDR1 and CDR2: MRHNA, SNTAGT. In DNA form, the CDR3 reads TGTGCCAGCAGTGCAGGGGACACCGGGGAGCTGTTTTTT. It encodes CASSAGDTGELFF.

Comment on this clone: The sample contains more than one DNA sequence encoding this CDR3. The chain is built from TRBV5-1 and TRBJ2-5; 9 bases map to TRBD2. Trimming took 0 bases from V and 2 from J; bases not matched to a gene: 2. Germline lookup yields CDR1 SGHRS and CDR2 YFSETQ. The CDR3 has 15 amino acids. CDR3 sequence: CASSLGGGDQETQYF. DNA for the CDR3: TGCGCCAGCAGCTTGGGCGGGGGGGATCAAGAGACCCAGTACTTC.

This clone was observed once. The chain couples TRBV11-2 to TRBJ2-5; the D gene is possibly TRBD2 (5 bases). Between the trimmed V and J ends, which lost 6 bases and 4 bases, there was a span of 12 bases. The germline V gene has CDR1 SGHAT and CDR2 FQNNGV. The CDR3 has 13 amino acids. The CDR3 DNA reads TGTGCCAGCAGTCCAGGCGAGGGAGAGACCCAGTACTTC. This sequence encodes CASSPGEGETQYF.

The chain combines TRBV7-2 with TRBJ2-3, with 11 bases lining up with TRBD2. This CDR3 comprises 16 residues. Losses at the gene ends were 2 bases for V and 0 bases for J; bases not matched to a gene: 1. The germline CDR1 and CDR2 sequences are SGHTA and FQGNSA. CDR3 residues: CASSLRLAGSTDTQYF. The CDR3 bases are TGTGCCAGCAGCTTAAGACTAGCGGGAAGCACAGATACGCAGTATTTT. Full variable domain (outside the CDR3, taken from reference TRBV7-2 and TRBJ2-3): GAGVSQSPSNKVTEKGKDVELRCDPISGHTALYWYRQSLGQGLEFLIYFQGNSAPDKSGLPSDRFSAERTGGSVSTLTIQRTQQEDSAVYLCASSLRLAGSTDTQYFGPGTRLTVL.

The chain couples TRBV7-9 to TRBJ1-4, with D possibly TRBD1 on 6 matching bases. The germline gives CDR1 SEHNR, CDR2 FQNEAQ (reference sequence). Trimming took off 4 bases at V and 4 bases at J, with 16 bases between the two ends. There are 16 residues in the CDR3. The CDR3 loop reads CASSSPGAGINEKLFF. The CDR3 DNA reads TGTGCCAGCAGCTCCCCGGGGGCGGGGATTAATGAAAAACTGTTTTTT.

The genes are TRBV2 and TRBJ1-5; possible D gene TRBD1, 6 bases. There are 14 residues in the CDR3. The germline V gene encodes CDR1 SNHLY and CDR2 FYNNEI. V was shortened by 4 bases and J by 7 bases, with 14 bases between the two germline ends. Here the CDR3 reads CASSALQGGQPQHF. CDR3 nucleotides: TGTGCCAGCAGTGCTTTACAGGGAGGGCAGCCCCAGCATTTT.

The DNA of the CDR3 is TGTGCCAGCAGTGCCCTAGGGCCTAACACTGAAGCTTTCTTT. It translates to CASSALGPNTEAFF. The gene calls are TRBV2 and TRBJ1-1; D call uncertain. Trimming shortened V by 4 bases and J by 2 bases, and 11 bases separated the two germline ends. This CDR3 spans 14 amino acids. Germline assignment: CDR1 SNHLY and CDR2 FYNNEI.

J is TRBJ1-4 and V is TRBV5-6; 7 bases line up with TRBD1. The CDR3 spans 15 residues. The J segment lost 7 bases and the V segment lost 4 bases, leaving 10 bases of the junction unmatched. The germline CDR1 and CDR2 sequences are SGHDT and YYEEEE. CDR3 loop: CASSAYRDSGEKLFF. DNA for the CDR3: TGTGCCAGCAGCGCTTACCGGGACAGTGGTGAAAAACTGTTTTTT. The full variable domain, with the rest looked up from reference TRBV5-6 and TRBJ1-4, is DAGVTQSPTHLIKTRGQQVTLRCSPKSGHDTVSWYQQALGQGPQFIFQYYEEEERQRGNFPDRFSGHQFPNYSSELNVNALLLGDSALYLCASSAYRDSGEKLFFGSGTQLSVL.

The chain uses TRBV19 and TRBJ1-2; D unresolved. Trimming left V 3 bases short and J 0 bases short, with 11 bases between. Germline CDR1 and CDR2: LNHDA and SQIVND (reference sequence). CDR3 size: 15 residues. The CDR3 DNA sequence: TGTGCCAGTAGTATGTGGGGAACTTCTAACTATGGCTACACCTTC. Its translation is CASSMWGTSNYGYTF.

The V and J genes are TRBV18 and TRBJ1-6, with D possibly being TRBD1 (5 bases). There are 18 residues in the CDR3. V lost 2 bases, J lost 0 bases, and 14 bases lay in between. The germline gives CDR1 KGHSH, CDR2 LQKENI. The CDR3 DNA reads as TGTGCCAGCTCACCAGACGACAGAAAAAGCTCCTATAATTCACCCCTCCACTTT. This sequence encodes CASSPDDRKSSYNSPLHF.

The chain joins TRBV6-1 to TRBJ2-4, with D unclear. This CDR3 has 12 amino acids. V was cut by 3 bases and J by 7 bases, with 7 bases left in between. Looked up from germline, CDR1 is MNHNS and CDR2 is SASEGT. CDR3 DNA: TGTGCCAGCAGTGACCCAGGCAACATTCAGTACTTC. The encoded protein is CASSDPGNIQYF.

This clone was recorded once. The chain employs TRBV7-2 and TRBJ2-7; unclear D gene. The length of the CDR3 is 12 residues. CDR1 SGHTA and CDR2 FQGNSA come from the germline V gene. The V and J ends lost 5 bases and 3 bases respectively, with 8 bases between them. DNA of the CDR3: TGTGCCAGCAGCCGCCTTGGCTACGAGCAGTACTTC. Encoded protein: CASSRLGYEQYF.

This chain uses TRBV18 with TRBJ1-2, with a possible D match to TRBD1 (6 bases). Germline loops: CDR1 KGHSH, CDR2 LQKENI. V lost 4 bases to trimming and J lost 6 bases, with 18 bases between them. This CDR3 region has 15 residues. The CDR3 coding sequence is TGTGCCAGCTCACATAACTCGGGCAGGGGAGATGGCTACACCTTC. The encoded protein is CASSHNSGRGDGYTF.

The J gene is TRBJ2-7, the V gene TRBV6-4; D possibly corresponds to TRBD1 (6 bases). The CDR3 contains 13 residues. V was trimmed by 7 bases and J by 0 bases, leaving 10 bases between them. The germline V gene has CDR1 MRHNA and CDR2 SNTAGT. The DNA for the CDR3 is TGTGCCAGCAAGGGACAATCCTCCTACGAGCAGTACTTC. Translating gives CASKGQSSYEQYF.

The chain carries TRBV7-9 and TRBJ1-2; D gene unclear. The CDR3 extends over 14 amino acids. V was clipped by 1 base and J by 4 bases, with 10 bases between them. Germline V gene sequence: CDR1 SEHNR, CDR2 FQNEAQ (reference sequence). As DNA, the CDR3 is TGTGCCAGCAGCTTAGGGCAGAACACCTATGGCTACACCTTC. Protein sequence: CASSLGQNTYGYTF.

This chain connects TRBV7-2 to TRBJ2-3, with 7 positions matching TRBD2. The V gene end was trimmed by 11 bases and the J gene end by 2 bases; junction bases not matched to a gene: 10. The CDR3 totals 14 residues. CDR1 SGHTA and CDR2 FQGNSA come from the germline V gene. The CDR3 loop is CAGQAGYSTDTQYF. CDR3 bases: TGTGCCGGTCAAGCGGGGTACTCCACAGATACGCAGTATTTT.

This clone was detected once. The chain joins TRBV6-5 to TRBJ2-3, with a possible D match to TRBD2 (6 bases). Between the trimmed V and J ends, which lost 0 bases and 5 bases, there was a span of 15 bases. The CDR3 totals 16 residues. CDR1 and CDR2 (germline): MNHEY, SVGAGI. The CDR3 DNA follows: TGTGCCAGCAGTTACTCGTACGGGAGTACGATAGATACGCAGTATTTT. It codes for CASSYSYGSTIDTQYF.

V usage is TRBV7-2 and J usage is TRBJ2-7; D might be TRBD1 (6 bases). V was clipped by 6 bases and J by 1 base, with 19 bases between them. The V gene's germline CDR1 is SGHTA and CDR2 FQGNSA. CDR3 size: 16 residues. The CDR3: CASRKRETGKSYEQYF. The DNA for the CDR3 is TGTGCCAGCAGGAAACGCGAGACAGGCAAGTCCTACGAGCAGTACTTC. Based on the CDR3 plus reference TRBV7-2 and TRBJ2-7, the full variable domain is GAGVSQSPSNKVTEKGKDVELRCDPISGHTALYWYRQSLGQGLEFLIYFQGNSAPDKSGLPSDRFSAERTGGSVSTLTIQRTQQEDSAVYLCASRKRETGKSYEQYFGPGTRLTVT.